This T cell receptor (beta chain) was found in a study of stem cell transplantation in POMP-related autoinflammatory disease. Study-wide results and limits: Patients with PRAID showed a restricted number of unique TRB V-J gene pairings. A trend toward lower repertoire diversity and greater clonality appeared in every analyzed T-cell subset of PRAID patients.

Prominent immunodeficiency with autoinflammation defined PRAID. A note on this clone: Its cognate antigen is unknown.

In germline, CDR1 is SGHNT, CDR2 YENEEA. Trimming pared 5 bases from V and 5 bases from J, leaving 13 bases between. The CDR3 totals 13 residues. Method: immunoSEQ multiplex PCR; TCRdb's copy keeps in-frame clones and lacks some. The sample consists of about 8,600 clones, roughly 85% of them appearing once. The source is a human patient with POMP-related autoinflammation and immune dysregulation (PRAID). These T cells may partly come from the graft donor. The sample here was CD8+ T cells from PBMCs, taken after stem cell transplantation. The J gene is TRBJ2-7, the V gene TRBV11-3; D ambiguous. CDR3 in DNA: TGTGCCAGCAGCCGCATGCTGACCCACGAGCAGTACTTC. Its protein product is CASSRMLTHEQYF.